A selection of T cell receptor beta chains follows, all from one sample in a study of shared T cell receptors in the human thymus. Only in-frame clones appear in the TCRdb table, and some are missing; sequencing was by immunoSEQ multiplex PCR. In the table there are about 610,000 clones, 85% to 90% of which are singletons. The data also belong to a second study, concerning human thymus T cells.

The sequenced sample consisted of thymocytes. All receptors derive from a boy less than two years old with a congenital heart defect. The CDR3 runs from the conserved cysteine through the conserved F or W. The order of the fields is CDR3 length, V gene, J gene, CDR3 protein.

cdr3_length: 14
v_call: TRBV13
j_call: TRBJ1-1
cdr3_aa: CASRDNRENTEAFF

cdr3_length: 16
v_call: TRBV15
j_call: TRBJ2-7
cdr3_aa: CATSRDLAGLESEQYF

cdr3_length: 16
v_call: TRBV5-1
j_call: TRBJ2-7
cdr3_aa: CASSLELAGDSYEQYF

cdr3_length: 17
v_call: TRBV5-4
j_call: TRBJ2-6
cdr3_aa: CASSTGTGVSGANVLTF

cdr3_length: 18
v_call: TRBV11-2
j_call: TRBJ2-3
cdr3_aa: CASSLDLRTGPATDTQYF

cdr3_length: 15
v_call: TRBV11-2
j_call: TRBJ1-5
cdr3_aa: CASSSSRDTGQPQHF

cdr3_length: 18
v_call: TRBV4-1
j_call: TRBJ2-1
cdr3_aa: CASSPLAGRGFSYNEQFF

cdr3_length: 14
v_call: TRBV14
j_call: TRBJ2-7
cdr3_aa: CASSQDELNVEQYF

cdr3_length: 15
v_call: TRBV18
j_call: TRBJ2-4
cdr3_aa: CASSAGARGKNIQYF

cdr3_length: 17
v_call: TRBV11-3
j_call: TRBJ2-1
cdr3_aa: CASSLDRTGGRVGEQFF

cdr3_length: 14
v_call: TRBV6-5
j_call: TRBJ1-1
cdr3_aa: CASSPGQMNTEAFF

cdr3_length: 13
v_call: TRBV6-5
j_call: TRBJ2-1
cdr3_aa: CASSPRQANEQFF

cdr3_length: 16
v_call: TRBV9
j_call: TRBJ2-1
cdr3_aa: CASSPLLGLAGGKQFF

cdr3_length: 14
v_call: TRBV4-3
j_call: TRBJ2-7
cdr3_aa: CASSHGRGSYEQYF

cdr3_length: 14
v_call: TRBV19
j_call: TRBJ2-7
cdr3_aa: CASRRGTGEAEQYF

cdr3_length: 19
v_call: TRBV15
j_call: TRBJ2-7
cdr3_aa: CATSRGAYWGRGLRLEQYF

cdr3_length: 18
v_call: TRBV30
j_call: TRBJ1-6
cdr3_aa: CAWRGVTVERSYNSPLHF

cdr3_length: 14
v_call: TRBV2
j_call: TRBJ2-5
cdr3_aa: CAIAPLEIQETQYF

cdr3_length: 14
v_call: TRBV6-6
j_call: TRBJ2-7
cdr3_aa: CASSYKAEDYEQYF

cdr3_length: 15
v_call: TRBV5-4
j_call: TRBJ2-1
cdr3_aa: CASSLVAGGGNEQFF

cdr3_length: 14
v_call: TRBV27
j_call: TRBJ1-1
cdr3_aa: CASSLKGEHTEAFF

cdr3_length: 12
v_call: TRBV28
j_call: TRBJ1-2
cdr3_aa: CASSLGGNGYTF

cdr3_length: 14
v_call: TRBV7-9
j_call: TRBJ1-4
cdr3_aa: CASSTTGDNEKLFF

cdr3_length: 18
v_call: TRBV27
j_call: TRBJ2-2
cdr3_aa: CASSDPGTSGRRGGELFF

cdr3_length: 16
v_call: TRBV30
j_call: TRBJ2-1
cdr3_aa: CAWSVISGRAVDEQFF

cdr3_length: 14
v_call: TRBV6-4
j_call: TRBJ2-3
cdr3_aa: CASSDSAGIDTQYF

cdr3_length: 17
v_call: TRBV14
j_call: TRBJ2-2
cdr3_aa: CASSRTGTGMRAGELFF

cdr3_length: 15
v_call: TRBV5-4
j_call: TRBJ2-5
cdr3_aa: CASSRPSGRRETQYF

cdr3_length: 15
v_call: TRBV7-6
j_call: TRBJ2-2
cdr3_aa: CASSLGGEGTGELFF

cdr3_length: 14
v_call: TRBV4-1
j_call: TRBJ2-5
cdr3_aa: CASSQDDYQETQYF

cdr3_length: 11
v_call: TRBV6-5
j_call: TRBJ2-7
cdr3_aa: CASSKGPEQYF

cdr3_length: 16
v_call: TRBV11-2
j_call: TRBJ2-1
cdr3_aa: CASSPLAVGGYNEQFF

cdr3_length: 16
v_call: TRBV10-3
j_call: TRBJ1-5
cdr3_aa: CAISGGTGVGNQPQHF

cdr3_length: 15
v_call: TRBV5-1
j_call: TRBJ2-1
cdr3_aa: CASSPSGQRASEQFF

cdr3_length: 16
v_call: TRBV27
j_call: TRBJ2-1
cdr3_aa: CASSSTGTSVDNEQFF

cdr3_length: 15
v_call: TRBV4-2
j_call: TRBJ2-7
cdr3_aa: CASSQGSSGSHEQYF

cdr3_length: 16
v_call: TRBV12-5
j_call: TRBJ2-1
cdr3_aa: CASGWEGLVAYNEQFF

cdr3_length: 17
v_call: TRBV27
j_call: TRBJ2-2
cdr3_aa: CASRPPGDGHSTGELFF

cdr3_length: 14
v_call: TRBV10-1
j_call: TRBJ2-7
cdr3_aa: CARGGGTGAYEQYF

cdr3_length: 16
v_call: TRBV30
j_call: TRBJ2-3
cdr3_aa: CAWRAGTSGSTDTQYF

cdr3_length: 15
v_call: TRBV6-5
j_call: TRBJ1-1
cdr3_aa: CASSYTRTANTEAFF

cdr3_length: 15
v_call: TRBV5-6
j_call: TRBJ2-5
cdr3_aa: CASRCRTGSLETQYF

cdr3_length: 14
v_call: TRBV2
j_call: TRBJ2-1
cdr3_aa: CASDRDRTNNEQFF

cdr3_length: 15
v_call: TRBV2
j_call: TRBJ1-2
cdr3_aa: CASPGAGGANYGYTF

cdr3_length: 17
v_call: TRBV28
j_call: TRBJ1-6
cdr3_aa: CASSLCLPEGRIFPLHF

cdr3_length: 17
v_call: TRBV11-3
j_call: TRBJ2-2
cdr3_aa: CASSLGDSGPNTGELFF

cdr3_length: 15
v_call: TRBV27
j_call: TRBJ2-7
cdr3_aa: CASSPQREGRSEQYF